The clone carrying this TCR beta chain was seen a handful of times. Its target is not known. The sample originates from a study of regulatory T cells in long-lasting Graves disease. CDR3 regions were amplified by Arm-PCR using iRepertoire HTBI primers to build TCR beta libraries. TCRdb itself ran the multiplex PCR reads through MiXCR, one entry per CDR3 protein. Of 420,000 or so distinct CDR3 sequences detected, over 15% appear once; the ten largest clones hold about 23%. Notes on the study in general: New patients shared approximately 970 public clonotypes, and persistent patients shared more, with a few thousand. Persistent cases of Graves' showed reduced TCR diversity relative to newly diagnosed patients.

The sample's time point: newly diagnosed GD, antithyroid drugs for less than 3 months. The TCR library was made from RNA that had been extracted from PBMCs in TRIzol. In germline, CDR1 is WSHSY, CDR2 SAAADI. The CDR3 extends over 14 amino acids. Deletions cut 4 bases from V and 6 bases from J, with 12 bases between. These data were also reused for a study on T cells in Graves' hyperthyroidism and ophthalmopathy. This second report adds: Blood held most thyroid clonotypes expanded above 0.001 frequency.

The V gene is TRBV10-2, the J gene TRBJ2-2, with D possibly matching TRBD1 (6 bases). This clonotype was sampled from a woman aged 18-35 years with Graves disease. Sequenced material: peripheral blood mononuclear cells (PBMCs), taken at new diagnosis, from a patient treated with antithyroid drugs. CDR3 nucleotides: TGCGCCAGCAGTGTCACAGGGTCCGCCGGGGAGCTGTTTTTT. Amino acid sequence: CASSVTGSAGELFF.